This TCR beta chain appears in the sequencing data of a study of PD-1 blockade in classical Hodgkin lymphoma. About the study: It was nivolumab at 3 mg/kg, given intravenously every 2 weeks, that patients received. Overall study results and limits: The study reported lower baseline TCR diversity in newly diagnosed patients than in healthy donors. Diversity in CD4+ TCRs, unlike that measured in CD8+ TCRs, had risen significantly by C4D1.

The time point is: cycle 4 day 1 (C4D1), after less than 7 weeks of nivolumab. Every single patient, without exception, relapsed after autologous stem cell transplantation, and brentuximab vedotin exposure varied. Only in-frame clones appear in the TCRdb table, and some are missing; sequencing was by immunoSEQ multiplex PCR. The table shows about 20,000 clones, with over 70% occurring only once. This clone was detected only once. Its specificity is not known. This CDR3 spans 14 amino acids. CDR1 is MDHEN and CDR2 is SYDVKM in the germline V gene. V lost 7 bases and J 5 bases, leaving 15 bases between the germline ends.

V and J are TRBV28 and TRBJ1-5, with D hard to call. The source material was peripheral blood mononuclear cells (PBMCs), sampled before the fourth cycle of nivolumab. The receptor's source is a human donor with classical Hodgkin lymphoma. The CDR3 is CASTETGFDQPQHF. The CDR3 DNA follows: TGTGCCAGCACGGAGACTGGTTTTGATCAGCCCCAGCATTTT.